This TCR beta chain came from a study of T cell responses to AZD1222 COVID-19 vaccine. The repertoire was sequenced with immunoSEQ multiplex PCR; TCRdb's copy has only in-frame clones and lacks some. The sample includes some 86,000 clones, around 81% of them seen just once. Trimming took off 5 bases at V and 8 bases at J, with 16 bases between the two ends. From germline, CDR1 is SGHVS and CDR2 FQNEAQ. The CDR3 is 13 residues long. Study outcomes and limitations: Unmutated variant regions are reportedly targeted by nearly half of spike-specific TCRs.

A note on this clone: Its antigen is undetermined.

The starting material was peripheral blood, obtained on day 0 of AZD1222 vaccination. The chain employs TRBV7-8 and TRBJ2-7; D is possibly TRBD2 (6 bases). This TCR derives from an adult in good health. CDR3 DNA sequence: TGTGCCAGCAGCCCAAGACTAGGGGCAAAGCAGTACTTC. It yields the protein CASSPRLGAKQYF.